There are a few counts of the clone carrying this T cell receptor (beta chain). The data were obtained in a study of T cells in Graves' hyperthyroidism and ophthalmopathy. The germline V gene encodes CDR1 DFQATT and CDR2 SNEGSKA (reference sequence). This CDR3 spans 14 amino acids. V lost 4 bases and J 8 bases, leaving 18 bases between the germline ends. TCR beta CDR3 regions were amplified from RNA. Primed by the HTBI set, a first-round RT-PCR was run on the TCR CDR3. One entry per CDR3 protein, called by TCRdb with MiXCR from the multiplex PCR reads. Of approximately 600,000 distinct CDR3 sequences listed, about 17% were seen once; the top ten hold 3% to 4.5%. Approximately 10 ml of fresh peripheral blood supplied the PBMCs.

The source is a woman in her 30s with Graves' hyperthyroidism. The sequencing sample was made of blood. This chain links TRBV20-1 with TRBJ2-4; weak D call: TRBD2 (7 bases). CDR3 DNA sequence: TGCAGTGCTAACAACAGGGAGGGGGGAGACATTCAGTACTTC. Translation gives CSANNREGGDIQYF.